This TCR beta chain was sequenced during a study of blood T cell repertoires in COVID-19. Study information: Acute-phase and convalescent COVID-19 samples originated in the United States, Italy and Spain. Sample material is recorded as cDNA or gDNA derived from T cells, B-cell-depleted T cells, or PBMCs.

In the original workflow: Amplification of reference gene primers was used by the study to estimate nucleated cell counts. Only in-frame clones appear in the TCRdb table, and some are missing; sequencing was by immunoSEQ multiplex PCR. V and J calls and clone size are given by that table; D and trimming were obtained from the DNA. Seen here are some 78,000 clones, roughly 85% observed once, and the top ten hold 25% to 30%. Trimming removed 5 bases from V and 3 bases from J; junction bases left unmatched: 10. The CDR3 sequence is 17 residues long. The germline V gene has CDR1 SEHNR and CDR2 FQNEAQ (reference sequence).

Specimen: peripheral blood. The receptor was derived from a man aged 50-59 years with active or convalescent COVID-19. The chain recombines TRBV7-9 with TRBJ2-2; TRBD1 agrees at 9 bases. CDR3 nucleotides: TGTGCCAGCAGCCCCGGTCCGGGACAGGGACACACCGGGGAGCTGTTTTTT. Translated: CASSPGPGQGHTGELFF.